This T cell receptor beta chain derives from a study of T-cell memory formation after mild COVID-19 listed by TCRdb under 2021. About the full investigation: TCR sequence clusters from the two donors were largely donor specific. In two donors, T-cell clones that expanded and contracted after mild COVID-19 were followed by sequencing TCRalpha and TCRbeta repertoires longitudinally. Two young, previously healthy adult volunteers, one female and one male, were included in the cohort. Here is what the overall study found, with its caveats: Contracting CD4+ clones were located mainly in the CM and EM memory subsets, whereas CD8+ clones were found to be enriched in EMRA. From day 15 to 85, contracting clones showed balanced CD4/CD8 phenotypes, whereas a second wave of clones that expanded from day 15 to 37 leaned towards CD4+. SARS-CoV-2 specificity was not confirmed for the second-wave clones peaking on day 37. The detection of some responding clones in pre-infection memory suggests that pre-existing cross-reactive memory T cells joined the SARS-CoV-2 response. The study covered only a couple of mild cases, and larger cohorts including severe cases with pre-infection samples were considered necessary.

Worth noting for this clonotype: No antigen is known for it. Base-call qualities are not available, and no considerably larger clone is one nucleotide away.

This sample was sequenced with an Illumina NovaSeq 6000. TCRalpha and TCRbeta cDNA libraries were constructed by 5'RACE with constant-segment primers, with sample barcodes and unique molecular identifiers being introduced. RNA was extracted from every sample with Trizol reagent. Library amplification was performed in two PCR steps, and a second sample barcode and Illumina TruSeq adapters were introduced in the second step. The libraries were sequenced on an Illumina NovaSeq using 2 x 150 bp paired-end reads. The study's own analysis went as follows. With migec v1.2.7, reads were demultiplexed and then collapsed into UMI-guided consensus sequences. With mixcr v2.1.11, UMI consensuses were aligned to TRA and TRB V and J templates and assembled into clonotypes. A clonotype was counted as expanded or contracted only if both edgeR and NoisET called the change significant, with noise models trained on biological replicates. For edgeR calls, the cutoffs were a false discovery rate-adjusted p below 0.01 and a log2 fold-change threshold of 1. As an exploratory analysis of dynamics, max-normalized trajectories of the 1000 most abundant clonotypes were examined with PCA combined with hierarchical clustering. Separately sequenced CD4+ and CD8+ repertoires were used to assign the CD4 or CD8 phenotype of responding clones. The public reads were reanalyzed by TCRdb: fastp trimming at Q25, MiXCR alignment, in-frame beta chains only. Merged by CDR3 protein, the rows form single entries marked with the most common genes and DNA. The V and J calls shown here were made by TCRdb, not taken from the authors' results. This sample is represented by fewer than 550,000 distinct CDR3 sequences; around 19% of them were singletons. About 8.1% of the sample goes to the ten largest clones.

The germline V gene provides CDR1 SGHDN and CDR2 FVKESK. V sheds 4 bases and J sheds 7 bases, leaving 13 bases between their ends. Measured from the cysteine to the phenylalanine, the CDR3 is 14 residues long. Just the 42-base CDR3 DNA is kept, in frame starting at base 1. Ficoll-Paque density gradient centrifugation was used to isolate PBMCs. This clonotype was obtained from an adult woman who had mild COVID-19 (a few samples of this study predate the infection). The sample titles of this study are shuffled in the database, so cell type and time point are left out; the donor was told from shared clones. The sequencing sample was made of PBMCs or a T cell subset sorted from them (not recorded which). Rearrangement joined TRBV14 to TRBJ2-2; TRBD2 is a possible D gene, resting on 5 matching bases. The nucleotide sequence is TGTGCCAGCAGCCCGTATAGCCGGGGCGGGGAGCTGTTTTTT. This is translated as CASSPYSRGGELFF.